These 26 T cell receptor beta chains originate from one sample sequenced in a study of T cells in Graves' hyperthyroidism and ophthalmopathy. From RNA transcripts, TCR beta CDR3 regions were amplified. TCR CDR3 regions were first amplified by RT-PCR with HTBI primers. Via MiXCR, TCRdb re-called the multiplex PCR reads, giving one row per CDR3 protein. The repertoire holds over 450,000 distinct CDR3 sequences, with 15% to 20% as singletons. Sequenced: blood. These receptors all stem from a woman in her late teens or twenties with Graves' ophthalmopathy.

This clonotype has only a few counts. The chain is built from TRBV9 and TRBJ1-2; 9 bases align to TRBD1. Germline CDR1 and CDR2: SGDLS and YYNGEE. This CDR3 spans 14 amino acids. After removal of 6 bases from V and 4 bases from J, the junction contained 7 bases not matched to a gene. The CDR3 loop is CASTQGQGSYGYTF. In DNA form, the CDR3 reads TGTGCCAGCACCCAAGGACAGGGGAGCTATGGCTACACCTTC. Variable domain in full (rest from reference TRBV9 and TRBJ1-2): DSGVTQTPKHLITATGQRVTLRCSPRSGDLSVYWYQQSLDQGLQFLIQYYNGEERAKGNILERFSAQQFPDLHSELNLSSLELGDSALYFCASTQGQGSYGYTFGSGTRLTVV.

This clonotype was recorded a few times. The V gene is TRBV20-1, the J gene TRBJ2-5; the match to TRBD1 covers 11 bases. CDR3 size: 14 residues. Trimming removed 5 bases from V and 5 bases from J; junction bases left unmatched: 7. Germline V CDR1 and CDR2: DFQATT, SNEGSKA (reference sequence). CDR3: CSAGQDRGRETQYF. DNA for the CDR3: TGCAGTGCTGGACAGGACAGGGGGCGTGAGACCCAGTACTTC.

The CDR3 here is CASSLGDRSFGYTF. CDR3 nucleotide sequence: TGTGCCAGCAGCTTAGGGGACAGGAGTTTTGGCTACACCTTC. The rearrangement uses TRBV13 and TRBJ1-2, with 7 nucleotides matching TRBD1. The germline CDR1 and CDR2 sequences are PRHDT and FYEKMQ (reference sequence). V lost 0 bases and J lost 7; bases outside the gene matches: 5. The CDR3 has 14 residues.

In its sample, this clonotype was seen many times. This sequence joins TRBV27 and TRBJ1-1; TRBD1 matches 9 bases. J lost 6 bases, V lost 5 bases, and 4 bases had no gene match. Germline V lookup: CDR1 MNHEY, CDR2 SMNVEV (reference sequence). There are 13 residues in the CDR3. This CDR3 is CASSHTGGPEAFF. Written as DNA, the CDR3 is TGTGCCAGCAGTCATACAGGGGGCCCTGAAGCTTTCTTT.

This clonotype has a count of ten or more. This chain joins TRBV5-6 and TRBJ1-1, with TRBD1 as a possible D gene (5 bases). CDR1 and CDR2 from the germline V gene are SGHDT and YYEEEE. CDR3 length: 12 residues. With 0 bases removed from V and 5 bases from J, the gap between germline ends came to 5 bases. The CDR3 region has the DNA TGTGCCAGCAGCTTGGGACAGACTGAAGCTTTCTTT. It translates to CASSLGQTEAFF.

At least ten counts were recorded for this clonotype. This chain connects TRBV5-6 to TRBJ2-5, with 7 bases that match TRBD1. Germline lookup yields CDR1 SGHDT and CDR2 YYEEEE. There are 13 residues in the CDR3. The V and J ends lost 5 bases and 4 bases, in that order; junction bases with no gene match: 5. Here the CDR3 reads CASSLTGRETQYF. CDR3 DNA: TGTGCCAGCAGTTTGACAGGGAGAGAGACCCAGTACTTC.

Ten or more counts support this clonotype. The chain links TRBV2 to TRBJ2-3; D possibly uses TRBD1 or TRBD2 (5 bases each). This CDR3 is 14 amino acids long. Germline assignment: CDR1 SNHLY and CDR2 FYNNEI. V shed 4 bases and J shed 6 bases, with 14 bases lying between them. This chain's CDR3 is CASSAEGLVDTQYF. The CDR3 nucleotides read TGTGCCAGCAGTGCTGAGGGGCTTGTGGATACGCAGTATTTT.

Regarding this clonotype: A read error is possible here, since a much larger clone lies one base away. The rearrangement uses TRBV28 and TRBJ2-3, with D hard to call. The CDR3 has 15 amino acids. The germline gives CDR1 MDHEN, CDR2 SYDVKM. CDR3 sequence: CTSSLALTSTDTQYF. CDR3 nucleotides: TGTACCAGCAGTTTGGCGCTGACGAGCACAGATACGCAGTATTTT.

The chain's CDR3 is CSARDWQRYSNQPQHF. In nucleotides, the CDR3 is TGCAGTGCTAGAGATTGGCAGCGTTATAGCAATCAGCCCCAGCATTTT. The V and J genes are TRBV20-1 and TRBJ1-5; D ambiguous. Trimming took 0 bases from V and 0 from J, leaving 12 bases between them. The germline gives CDR1 DFQATT, CDR2 SNEGSKA (reference sequence). The CDR3 loop spans 16 amino acids.

This clonotype was seen a handful of times. The CDR3 spells CASSYRGERQGYGYTF. The CDR3 DNA follows: TGTGCCAGCAGTTACAGGGGCGAGAGGCAGGGCTATGGCTACACCTTC. The rearrangement uses TRBV6-5 and TRBJ1-2; D perhaps matches TRBD1 (5 bases). This CDR3 contains 16 residues. Germline V CDR1 and CDR2: MNHEY, SVGAGI. Trimming shortened V by 2 bases and J by 4 bases, and 17 bases separated the two germline ends.

This chain uses TRBV3-2 with TRBJ2-3; the DNA was not compared with TRBD2, the D call given in the table. TRBV3-2 represents a pseudogene. This CDR3 comprises 19 residues. The CDR3 reads CASSQDPGAGGLDTDTQYF. The CDR3 region has the DNA TGTGCCAGCAGCCAAGACCCGGGGGCGGGAGGATTGGACACAGATACGCAGTATTTT.

This clonotype was seen a handful of times. The rearrangement joins TRBV4-1 to TRBJ1-1, with 7 positions matching TRBD1. V lost 4 bases, J lost 4 bases, and 9 bases stayed unmatched. This CDR3 is built from 15 residues. CDR1 and CDR2 from the germline V gene are MGHRA and YSYEKL. The CDR3 coding sequence is TGCGCCAGCAGCCCTAGACAGGGCGGGGGCACTGAAGCTTTCTTT. Translating gives CASSPRQGGGTEAFF.

This clonotype has a handful of counts. The CDR3 bases are TGTGCCAGCAGTTATCTGCGACAGGGGGAGACCCAGTACTTC. This encodes CASSYLRQGETQYF. This sequence joins TRBV6-9 and TRBJ2-5; TRBD1 agrees at 8 bases. The CDR3 is made up of 14 amino acids. Trimming at V came to 2 bases and at J to 5 bases, leaving 4 bases not matched to a gene. Germline V lookup: CDR1 MNHGY, CDR2 SVAAGI.

This clonotype came up many times. The chain carries TRBV7-9 and TRBJ1-1, with 7 bases that match TRBD1. V was pared by 5 bases and J by 3 bases, with 9 bases of the junction left unmatched. CDR3 size: 15 residues. Germline loops: CDR1 SEHNR, CDR2 FQNEAQ (reference sequence). This CDR3 is CASSPGTEIYTEAFF. The CDR3 nucleotides are TGTGCCAGCAGCCCAGGGACAGAGATTTACACTGAAGCTTTCTTT.

In its sample, this clonotype was seen a few times. The chain links TRBV12-3 or TRBV12-4 to TRBJ2-7; TRBD1 matches 11 bases. CDR3 length: 16 residues. Germline trimming cut 0 bases from V and 5 bases from J; bases unmatched to any gene: 6. The CDR3 loop reads CASSLAPRTGGHEQYF. The CDR3 DNA sequence: TGTGCCAGCAGTTTAGCCCCCCGGACAGGGGGCCACGAGCAGTACTTC.

There are a few counts of this clonotype. V and J are TRBV11-2 and TRBJ1-6; D not certain. CDR1 and CDR2 (germline): SGHAT, FQNNGV. CDR3 length equals 14 residues. The germline V and J ends were trimmed by 3 bases and 6 bases, with 9 bases remaining between them. Written as DNA, the CDR3 is TGTGCCAGCAGCTTGTCTAGCGGTAATTCACCCCTCCACTTT. Translation: CASSLSSGNSPLHF.

This clonotype was observed at least ten times. This chain links TRBV6-1 with TRBJ1-2; 7 bases map to TRBD1. Germline V gene data show CDR1 as MNHNS and CDR2 as SASEGT. The CDR3 length is 13 residues. V was pared by 6 bases and J by 2 bases, with 3 bases of the junction left unmatched. CDR3 sequence: CASRDRENYGYTF. CDR3 in DNA: TGTGCCAGCAGAGACAGGGAGAACTATGGCTACACCTTC.

The chain employs TRBV29-1 and TRBJ1-3, with no clear D. Trimming cost V 7 bases and J 0 bases, with 10 bases left between them. The germline V gene encodes CDR1 SQVTM and CDR2 ANQGSEA. This CDR3 has 13 residues. The CDR3 here is CSARGASGNTIYF. CDR3 sequence (DNA): TGCAGCGCCCGGGGAGCCTCTGGAAACACCATATATTTT.

This clonotype occurred many times. The J gene is TRBJ2-7, the V gene TRBV27; tentative D call: TRBD1 (6 bases). There are 16 residues in the CDR3. Germline V CDR1 and CDR2: MNHEY, SMNVEV (reference sequence). V lost 7 bases to trimming and J lost 1 base, with 20 bases between them. CDR3 nucleotides: TGTGCCAGCACTGTTGACAGGCCCCGGACATCCTACGAGCAGTACTTC. Translating gives CASTVDRPRTSYEQYF.

This clonotype was found a few times. The chain couples TRBV5-4 to TRBJ2-3; 8 bases map to TRBD2. Per the germline V gene, CDR1 is SGHNT and CDR2 is YYREEE (reference sequence). Trimming took 4 bases from V and 6 from J; bases not matched to a gene: 4. This CDR3 has 13 residues. The CDR3 loop reads CASSARGVDTQYF. The CDR3 region has the DNA TGTGCCAGCAGCGCGCGGGGGGTGGATACGCAGTATTTT.

This chain uses TRBV27 with TRBJ2-7, with unresolved D. This CDR3 contains 11 residues. Germline CDR1 MNHEY, CDR2 SMNVEV (reference sequence). V shed 3 bases and J shed 6 bases, with 6 bases lying between them. CDR3 region: CASSFGVEQYF. The CDR3 DNA follows: TGTGCCAGCAGTTTTGGGGTCGAGCAGTACTTC.

At least ten counts were recorded for this clonotype. The chain employs TRBV20-1 and TRBJ1-2, with 8 bases lining up with TRBD1. J gave up 7 bases and V 1 base, and 8 bases lay outside the gene matches. This CDR3 region has 14 residues. Germline V gene data show CDR1 as DFQATT and CDR2 as SNEGSKA (reference sequence). The CDR3 spells CSARVGQGVGGYTF. CDR3 coding DNA: TGCAGTGCTAGAGTTGGACAGGGAGTAGGTGGCTACACCTTC.

This clonotype was seen repeatedly, ten times or more. V gene TRBV29-1 combines with J gene TRBJ2-7; either TRBD1 or TRBD2 may supply D (5 bases each). Germline V gives CDR1 SQVTM, CDR2 ANQGSEA. The CDR3 length is 14 residues. With 5 bases removed from V and 2 bases from J, the gap between germline ends came to 16 bases. The CDR3 sequence is CSVLWDAIPYEQYF. CDR3 DNA: TGCAGCGTTTTGTGGGACGCAATTCCCTACGAGCAGTACTTC.

The chain is built from TRBV29-1 and TRBJ1-2, with TRBD1 as a possible D gene (5 bases). V lost 3 bases to trimming and J lost 8 bases, with 19 bases between them. Germline V gene sequence: CDR1 SQVTM, CDR2 ANQGSEA. The CDR3 consists of 14 residues. In DNA form, the CDR3 reads TGCAGCGTTGAGGGGGACTCGAGAATGCGGGGCTACACCTTC. Amino acid sequence: CSVEGDSRMRGYTF. Full variable domain (rest looked up from reference TRBV29-1 and TRBJ1-2): SAVISQKPSRDICQRGTSLTIQCQVDSQVTMMFWYRQQPGQSLTLIATANQGSEATYESGFVIDKFPISRPNLTFSTLTVSNMSPEDSSIYLCSVEGDSRMRGYTFGSGTRLTVV.

This clonotype was detected a few times. V gene TRBV18 combines with J gene TRBJ1-1; the D is unclear. The CDR3 covers 16 residues. The germline CDR1 and CDR2 sequences are KGHSH and LQKENI. V gave up 8 bases and J gave up 0 bases, with 19 bases separating them. As DNA, the CDR3 is TGTGCCAGCAGTAACAACGAGTTAGGGTTGAACACTGAAGCTTTCTTT. This encodes CASSNNELGLNTEAFF.

This clonotype was seen a few times. The genes are TRBV20-1 and TRBJ2-1; TRBD2 aligns across 10 bases. The junction had 11 bases not matched to a gene; V was cut back by 0 bases and J by 0 bases. This CDR3 region has 19 residues. Per the germline V gene, CDR1 is DFQATT and CDR2 is SNEGSKA (reference sequence). The CDR3 nucleotides read TGCAGTGCTAGAGATAGGCTAGCGGGAGAATCCCGCTCCTACAATGAGCAGTTCTTC. Protein sequence: CSARDRLAGESRSYNEQFF.